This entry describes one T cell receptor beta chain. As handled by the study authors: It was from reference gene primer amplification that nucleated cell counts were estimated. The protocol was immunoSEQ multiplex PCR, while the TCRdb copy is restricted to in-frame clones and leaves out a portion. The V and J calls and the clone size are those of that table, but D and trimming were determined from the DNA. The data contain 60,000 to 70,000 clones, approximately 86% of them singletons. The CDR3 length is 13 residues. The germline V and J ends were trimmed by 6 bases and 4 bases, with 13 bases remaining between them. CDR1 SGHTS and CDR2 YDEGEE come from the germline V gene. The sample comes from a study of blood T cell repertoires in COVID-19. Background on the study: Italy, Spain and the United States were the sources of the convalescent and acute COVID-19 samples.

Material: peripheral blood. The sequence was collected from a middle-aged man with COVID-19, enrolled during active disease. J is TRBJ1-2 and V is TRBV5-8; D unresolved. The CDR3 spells CASNTGWIYGYTF. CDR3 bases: TGTGCCAGCAATACGGGTTGGATCTATGGCTACACCTTC.